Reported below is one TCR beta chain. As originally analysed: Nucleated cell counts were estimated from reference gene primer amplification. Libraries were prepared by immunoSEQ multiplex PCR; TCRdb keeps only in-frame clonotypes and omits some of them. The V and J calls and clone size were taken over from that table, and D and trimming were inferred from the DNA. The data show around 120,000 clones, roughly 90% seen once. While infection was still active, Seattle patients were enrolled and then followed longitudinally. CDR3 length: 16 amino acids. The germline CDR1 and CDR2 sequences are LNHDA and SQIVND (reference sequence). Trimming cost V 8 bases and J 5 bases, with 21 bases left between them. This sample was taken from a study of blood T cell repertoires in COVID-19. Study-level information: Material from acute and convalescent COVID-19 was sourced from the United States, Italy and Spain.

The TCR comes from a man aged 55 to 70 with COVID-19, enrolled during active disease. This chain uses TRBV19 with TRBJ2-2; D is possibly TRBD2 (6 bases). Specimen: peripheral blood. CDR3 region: CASFPGVNRGTGELFF. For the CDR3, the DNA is TGTGCCAGTTTCCCCGGAGTTAACCGGGGGACCGGGGAGCTGTTTTTT.